These 12 T cell receptor beta chains share one sample of origin, sequenced in a study of shared clonotypes between healthy human individuals. Naive CD8 cells, CD45RO-negative and positively selected for CCR7, excluded terminally differentiated effector memory CD45RA+ cells. The method was immunoSEQ multiplex PCR; TCRdb's version includes in-frame clones alone and lacks a portion of them. The table lists 1.5 million to 2.5 million clones, approximately 94% of them singletons. The sequenced sample was naive CD8+ T cells sorted from blood. The receptors were sampled from a man aged 18 to 30 in good health.

The V call is TRBV6-6, the J call TRBJ2-7; TRBD2 matches 10 bases. CDR3 size: 14 residues. The junction had 4 bases not matched to a gene; V was cut back by 6 bases and J by 2 bases. Germline-derived CDR1 and CDR2 are MNHNY and SVGAGI (reference sequence). The CDR3 loop reads CASSKSGRAYEQYF. CDR3 nucleotide sequence: TGTGCCAGCAGCAAGAGCGGGAGGGCCTACGAGCAGTACTTC.

J is TRBJ2-7 and V is TRBV11-2, with D perhaps given as TRBD1 or TRBD2 (6 bases each). Trimming took off 0 bases at V and 0 bases at J, with 12 bases between the two ends. Germline V gives CDR1 SGHAT, CDR2 FQNNGV. This CDR3 spans 16 amino acids. Written as DNA, the CDR3 is TGTGCCAGCAGCTTAGATCACCGGGGGCCCTCCTACGAGCAGTACTTC. This gives the protein CASSLDHRGPSYEQYF.

V and J are TRBV7-9 and TRBJ1-1, with a possible D match to TRBD1 (5 bases). The ends were cut back, 5 bases at V and 6 bases at J, with 19 bases in the middle. Germline loops: CDR1 SEHNR, CDR2 FQNEAQ (reference sequence). There are 15 residues in the CDR3. In DNA, the CDR3 is TGTGCCAGCAGCGATCCGGGACCTATAACGGCTGAAGCTTTCTTT. This translates into CASSDPGPITAEAFF.

The chain has TRBV18 and TRBJ2-3; 8 nucleotides match TRBD2. The CDR3 loop spans 16 amino acids. V shed 4 bases and J 0 bases; nucleotides not matched to a gene: 6. The V gene's germline CDR1 is KGHSH and CDR2 LQKENI. This CDR3 reads CASSRPLAASTDTQYF. CDR3 nucleotides: TGTGCCAGCTCACGCCCACTAGCGGCTAGCACAGATACGCAGTATTTT.

J is TRBJ2-7 and V is TRBV6-1; D uncertain. The germline CDR1 and CDR2 sequences are MNHNS and SASEGT. The CDR3 covers 13 residues. Trimming left V 7 bases short and J 2 bases short, with 12 bases between. The CDR3, as DNA: TGTGCCAGCAACAAAGCCGATACCTACGAGCAGTACTTC. It encodes CASNKADTYEQYF.

This chain joins TRBV2 and TRBJ2-5; 9 positions agree with TRBD1. The CDR3 is 14 amino acids. Germline CDR1 and CDR2: SNHLY and FYNNEI. V shed 6 bases, J shed 2 bases, and the junction held 4 bases outside the gene matches. The CDR3 sequence: CASRFGQGQETQYF. The CDR3 coding sequence is TGTGCCAGCAGATTCGGACAGGGGCAAGAGACCCAGTACTTC.

The V gene is TRBV7-2, the J gene TRBJ2-1, with 15 bases matching TRBD2. CDR1 is SGHTA and CDR2 is FQGNSA in the germline V gene. The CDR3 has 19 amino acids. With 2 bases clipped from V and 2 bases from J, the junction kept 7 bases outside the gene matches. CDR3 bases: TGTGCCAGCAGCTTAAGGGGACTAGCGGGAGGCTATACCTACAATGAGCAGTTCTTC. It translates to CASSLRGLAGGYTYNEQFF.

This chain uses TRBV27 with TRBJ1-5; D is undetermined. With 2 bases removed from V and 6 bases from J, the gap between germline ends came to 17 bases. The CDR3 contains 16 residues. The germline V gene encodes CDR1 MNHEY and CDR2 SMNVEV (reference sequence). The CDR3 DNA sequence: TGTGCCAGCAGTTTAACTCCGGGTTGGCCTCTTCAGCCCCAGCATTTT. This encodes CASSLTPGWPLQPQHF.

The chain employs TRBV7-8 and TRBJ1-1; a weak D match, TRBD1 (5 bases). The V and J ends lost 1 base and 8 bases respectively, with 11 bases between them. Germline CDR1 reads SGHVS; CDR2 reads FQNEAQ. The CDR3 has 13 residues. The CDR3 nucleotides read TGTGCCAGCAGCTTAGGAGGGACTAGCGAAGCTTTCTTT. Its translation: CASSLGGTSEAFF.

V gene TRBV6-1 combines with J gene TRBJ1-5; unclear D gene. Between the trimmed V and J ends, which lost 6 bases and 6 bases, there was a span of 12 bases. There are 13 residues in the CDR3. Germline V lookup: CDR1 MNHNS, CDR2 SASEGT. The CDR3 loop is CASRAGGSQPQHF. The CDR3 DNA sequence: TGTGCCAGCAGGGCCGGAGGAAGTCAGCCCCAGCATTTT.

This chain connects TRBV19 to TRBJ1-1, with D unclear. Trimming cost V 5 bases and J 0 bases, with 13 bases left between them. Germline V gene lookup returns CDR1 LNHDA and CDR2 SQIVND (reference sequence). The CDR3 totals 15 residues. The chain's CDR3 is CASSWKPGMNTEAFF. For the CDR3, the DNA is TGTGCCAGTAGTTGGAAGCCGGGGATGAACACTGAAGCTTTCTTT.

The gene calls are TRBV27 and TRBJ2-3; D is ambiguous. The CDR3 length is 15 residues. Trimming removed 6 bases from V and 3 bases from J, with 16 bases in between. Germline CDR1 MNHEY, CDR2 SMNVEV (reference sequence). For the CDR3, the DNA is TGTGCCAGCAGCATAAACTCAATCTTTACAGATACGCAGTATTTT. Translated: CASSINSIFTDTQYF.